These T cell receptor beta chains were read from a single sample in a study of blood T cell repertoires in COVID-19. TCRdb's table, derived via immunoSEQ multiplex PCR, lists solely in-frame clones and lacks some. The sample has 270,000 or so clones, nearly 90% seen once. Sequencing was performed on peripheral blood. The receptors shown here come from a woman aged 55-69 years with COVID-19, enrolled during active disease. Both conserved end residues are part of each CDR3. A D gene is named only where the DNA matches it firmly. Rows give clone size only sometimes, using once, few, many, or a class for an expanded clone.

>NA|TRBV4-1|TRBJ1-2|NA
CASSQDGGFYGYTF
TGCGCCAGCAGCCAAGATGGAGGGTTCTATGGCTACACCTTC
>NA|TRBV9|TRBJ1-1|NA
CASSVRGGDTEAFF
TGTGCCAGCAGCGTACGTGGGGGGGACACTGAAGCTTTCTTT
>NA|TRBV7-2|TRBJ1-2|NA
CASSLDNNYGYTF
TGTGCCAGCAGCTTGGACAATAACTATGGCTACACCTTC
>once|TRBV19|TRBJ1-4|NA
CASSIDAGYLREKLFF
TGTGCCAGTAGTATAGATGCGGGCTACCTAAGAGAAAAACTGTTTTTT
>NA|TRBV3-1/TRBV3-2|TRBJ1-3|NA
CASSQGQRNTIYF
TGTGCCAGCAGCCAAGGACAGAGAAACACCATATATTTT
>NA|TRBV9|TRBJ1-6|TRBD1
CASSADTGDYSPLHF
TGTGCCAGCAGCGCGGACACAGGGGACTATTCACCCCTCCACTTT
>NA|TRBV11-2|TRBJ1-1|NA
CASARSQGNTEAFF
TGTGCCAGCGCGCGTTCACAGGGGAACACTGAAGCTTTCTTT
>NA|TRBV7-8|TRBJ2-3|NA
CASSLGDFSSTDTQYF
TGTGCCAGCAGCTTAGGGGACTTTTCTAGCACAGATACGCAGTATTTT
>NA|TRBV14|TRBJ1-1|NA
CASSQLQVGQAFF
TGTGCCAGCAGCCAATTACAGGTGGGGCAAGCTTTCTTT
>NA|TRBV25-1|TRBJ1-4|NA
CASSEIGGRGEKLFF
TGTGCCAGCAGTGAAATCGGTGGCAGGGGTGAAAAACTGTTTTTT
>NA|TRBV21-1|TRBJ1-2|NA
CASSKGGQGRVDYGYTF
TGTGCCAGCAGCAAAGGAGGACAGGGGCGCGTCGACTATGGCTACACCTTC
>once|TRBV6-5|TRBJ2-2|TRBD2
CASSYGLASGELFF
TGTGCCAGCAGTTACGGACTAGCTTCCGGGGAGCTGTTTTTT
>NA|TRBV5-1|TRBJ1-3|NA
CASSLPSDGAGNTIYF
TGCGCCAGCAGCTTACCAAGCGATGGGGCCGGAAACACCATATATTTT
>NA|TRBV11-2|TRBJ2-1|TRBD2
CASSPRTSGGASHNEQFF
TGTGCCAGCAGCCCCCGGACTAGCGGGGGGGCCTCCCACAATGAGCAGTTCTTC
>NA|TRBV11-2|TRBJ1-2|TRBD1
CASSLLSTGTGDYGYTF
TGTGCCAGCAGCTTATTGTCAACCGGGACAGGGGACTATGGCTACACCTTC
>NA|TRBV15|TRBJ1-3|NA
CATSRDTPQWNTIYF
TGTGCCACCAGCAGAGATACCCCCCAGTGGAACACCATATATTTT
>NA|TRBV6-6|TRBJ2-2|NA
CASYSGQGLLSGELFF
NA
>NA|TRBV5-5|TRBJ1-3|NA
CASSPPGPVDSGNTIYF
TGTGCCAGCAGCCCTCCGGGTCCGGTCGACTCTGGAAACACCATATATTTT
>NA|TRBV10-3|TRBJ1-5|TRBD1
CAIAGDRGNQPQHF
TGTGCCATCGCCGGGGACAGGGGAAATCAGCCCCAGCATTTT
>NA|TRBV18|TRBJ1-5|NA
CASSPTPGQPQHF
TGTGCCAGCTCACCAACCCCTGGCCAGCCCCAGCATTTT
>NA|TRBV18|TRBJ1-5|NA
CASSPPEAGGSNQPQHF
TGTGCCAGCTCACCACCCGAGGCCGGAGGAAGCAATCAGCCCCAGCATTTT
>NA|TRBV19|TRBJ1-5|TRBD1
CASTQGEPGQPQHF
TGTGCCAGCACACAGGGGGAGCCGGGTCAGCCCCAGCATTTT
>NA|TRBV30|TRBJ1-1|TRBD1
CAWKQGMNTEAFF
TGTGCCTGGAAACAGGGGATGAACACTGAAGCTTTCTTT
>once|TRBV4-2|TRBJ2-4|NA
CASSHQGAGGPGGNIQYF
TGTGCCAGCAGCCATCAGGGGGCGGGGGGGCCTGGTGGAAACATTCAGTACTTC
>NA|TRBV19|TRBJ1-4|NA
CASSIPIRREKLFF
TGTGCCAGTAGTATACCCATTAGAAGAGAAAAACTGTTTTTT
>NA|TRBV4-2|TRBJ2-1|TRBD1
CASSPAGTGVATEQFF
TGTGCCAGCAGCCCAGCCGGGACAGGGGTAGCCACTGAGCAGTTCTTC
>NA|TRBV7-2|TRBJ1-3|NA
CASSLAPGGVGNTIYF
TGTGCCAGCAGCTTAGCCCCGGGGGGTGTTGGAAACACCATATATTTT
>NA|TRBV5-5|TRBJ1-4|NA
CASSLAIVAFATNEKLFF
TGTGCCAGCAGCTTGGCCATTGTGGCTTTTGCAACTAATGAAAAACTGTTTTTT
>NA|TRBV4-1|TRBJ2-1|TRBD2
CASSQAAGGSYNEQFF
TGCGCCAGCAGCCAAGCGGCGGGGGGATCCTACAATGAGCAGTTCTTC
>NA|TRBV29-1|TRBJ1-4|NA
CSVGQAGATNEKLFF
TGCAGCGTTGGACAGGCGGGCGCAACTAATGAAAAACTGTTTTTT
>NA|TRBV19|TRBJ2-7|TRBD1
CASNPGTVSYEQYF
TGTGCCAGTAACCCCGGGACAGTCTCCTACGAGCAGTACTTC
>NA|TRBV4-1|TRBJ2-1|NA
CASSLSASSYNEQFF
TGCGCCAGCAGCCTTAGCGCGAGCTCCTACAATGAGCAGTTCTTC
>NA|TRBV15|TRBJ1-6|TRBD1
CATSRDGGTVNSPLHF
TGTGCCACCAGCAGAGATGGGGGGACAGTCAATTCACCCCTCCACTTT
>once|TRBV7-2|TRBJ2-3|TRBD2
CASSLGGTRTDTQYF
TGTGCCAGCAGCTTGGGGGGGACCCGCACAGATACGCAGTATTTT
>NA|TRBV4-2|TRBJ1-6|NA
CASSQPGQVNSPLHF
TGTGCCAGCAGCCAACCTGGACAAGTAAATTCACCCCTCCACTTT
>NA|TRBV2|TRBJ2-7|NA
CASSEEQSSYEQYF
TGTGCCAGCAGTGAGGAACAGAGCTCCTACGAGCAGTACTTC
>NA|TRBV3-1/TRBV3-2|TRBJ2-7|NA
CASSQDVSGDFSYEQYF
TGTGCCAGCAGCCAAGATGTTTCAGGGGATTTCTCCTACGAGCAGTACTTC
>NA|TRBV6-2/TRBV6-3|TRBJ1-2|NA
CASSYSGQRNYGYTF
TGTGCCAGCAGTTACTCTGGACAGAGAAACTATGGCTACACCTTC
>NA|TRBV29-1|TRBJ2-3|NA
CSVGPSTDTQYF
TGCAGCGTTGGTCCGAGCACAGATACGCAGTATTTT
>NA|TRBV6-5|TRBJ2-3|TRBD2
CASRLGGVSTDTQYF
TGTGCCAGCAGACTGGGGGGGGTCAGCACAGATACGCAGTATTTT
>NA|TRBV7-2|TRBJ2-7|NA
CASRLQGSYEQYF
TGTGCCAGCAGGTTGCAGGGGTCTTACGAGCAGTACTTC
>NA|TRBV5-1|TRBJ1-5|NA
CASSLTGQGDQPQHF
TGCGCCAGCAGCTTGACAGGGCAAGGGGATCAGCCCCAGCATTTT
>NA|TRBV11-2|TRBJ2-7|TRBD1
CASRTDRGLLSYEQYF
TGTGCCAGCAGGACCGACAGGGGGCTCCTCTCCTACGAGCAGTACTTC
>once|TRBV22-1|TRBJ2-1|NA
CPGSARRNEQFF
TGTCCTGGGAGCGCACGCCGGAATGAGCAGTTCTTC
>NA|TRBV5-1|TRBJ2-7|NA
CASSSGVAALNEQYF
TGCGCCAGCAGCTCCGGGGTGGCAGCGCTCAACGAGCAGTACTTC
>NA|TRBV6-5|TRBJ1-1|TRBD1
CASSYRWTGGNEAFF
TGTGCCAGCAGTTACCGATGGACAGGGGGTAATGAAGCTTTCTTT